A selection of T cell receptor beta chains follows, all from one sample in a study of identical twins. MiXCR was run by TCRdb on the 5' RACE reads, yielding one entry per CDR3 protein. The top ten clones hold roughly 14% of a sample with roughly 720,000 distinct CDR3 sequences, about 18% of them seen once. These data were also filed under a second study, of T cells expressing NK-cell markers.

Sequenced material: PBMCs. These receptors were collected from a woman aged 18-29 years in good health. The CDR3 runs from the conserved cysteine through the conserved F or W. A D gene is named only where the DNA matches it firmly. Rows may omit the clone size; those that give it use once, few, many or a size class.

clone_size | d_call | j_call | v_call | cdr3_nt | cdr3_aa
many | TRBD2 | TRBJ2-3 | TRBV7-2 | TGTGCCAGCAGCTCCACTAGCGGGGGGCCGCGGACGCAGTATTTT | CASSSTSGGPRTQYF
. | . | TRBJ2-2 | TRBV5-1 | TGCGCCAGCAGCTTGGAACTAGGGTCCGGGGAGCTGTTTTTT | CASSLELGSGELFF
few | . | TRBJ2-7 | TRBV4-3 | TGCGCCAGCAGCCAAGTTAACGGGCCCGAGCAGTACTTC | CASSQVNGPEQYF
few | . | TRBJ2-7 | TRBV9 | TGTGCCAGCAGCGTAGGCGCACAGGGAGGCAACGAGCAGTACTTC | CASSVGAQGGNEQYF
. | . | TRBJ1-1 | TRBV4-1 | TGCGCCAGCAGCTTCACCACGACAGGAGAAGCTTTCTTT | CASSFTTTGEAFF
few | TRBD1 | TRBJ2-2 | TRBV6-1 | TGTGCCAGCAGCAAGACAGGGGCCACCGGGGAGCTGTTTTTT | CASSKTGATGELFF
. | . | TRBJ1-1 | TRBV5-1 | TGCGCCAGCTCCGGACTCTCTGGAGGTACTGAAGCTTTCTTT | CASSGLSGGTEAFF
. | . | TRBJ2-7 | TRBV5-6 | TGTGCCAGCAGCCTCCCCCGGGCCTACGAGCAGTACTTC | CASSLPRAYEQYF
few | . | TRBJ2-7 | TRBV24-1 | TGTGCCACCAGTGACCAAGCCTACGAGCAGTACTTC | CATSDQAYEQYF
few | . | TRBJ2-7 | TRBV20-1 | TGCAGTGCTAGAGTGGGAGCCCGTGTAGGAATCGAGCAGTACTTC | CSARVGARVGIEQYF
. | . | TRBJ2-1 | TRBV13 | TGTGCCAGCAGCTTAGGCCTGGGGACAAACCCCTACAATGAGCAGTTCTTC | CASSLGLGTNPYNEQFF
. | TRBD2 | TRBJ2-1 | TRBV12-3/TRBV12-4 | TGTGCCAGCAGTTTGACTAGCGAGTACAATGAGCAGTTCTTC | CASSLTSEYNEQFF
many | . | TRBJ2-3 | TRBV6-5 | TGTGCCAGCAGTTCCCAAGGAGATACGCAGTATTTT | CASSSQGDTQYF
few | TRBD2 | TRBJ2-1 | TRBV7-2 | TGTGCCAGCAGCCTAGGGGGACTAGCGTCCAATGAGCAGTTCTTC | CASSLGGLASNEQFF
. | TRBD2 | TRBJ2-3 | TRBV2 | TGTGCCACTCGACTAGCCCCAGATACGCAGTATTTT | CATRLAPDTQYF
few | . | TRBJ2-2 | TRBV9 | TGTGCCAGTTCTACGGGAATCTGGAACACCGGGGAGCTGTTTTTT | CASSTGIWNTGELFF
. | . | TRBJ1-2 | TRBV28 | TGTGCCAGCAGTAAACCGGACCTTCTAGGGGGCTACACCTTC | CASSKPDLLGGYTF
. | TRBD1 | TRBJ2-2 | TRBV5-1 | TGCGCCAGCAGCTTGAGGGGACAGTTGAACACCGGGGAGCTGTTTTTT | CASSLRGQLNTGELFF
few | . | TRBJ1-6 | TRBV6-5 | TGTGCCAGCAGTTATGGGGGGGCCTCCTATAATTCACCCCTCCACTTT | CASSYGGASYNSPLHF
few | . | TRBJ2-1 | TRBV10-3 | TGTGCCATCAGTGAGTCGTATGAGCAGTTCTTC | CAISESYEQFF
few | TRBD1 | TRBJ1-1 | TRBV20-1 | TGCAGTGCTAGCCGGACAGGGGGCATTAGAACTGAAGCTTTCTTT | CSASRTGGIRTEAFF
many | . | TRBJ1-1 | TRBV20-1 | TGCAGTGCTAGGAGGAAGCCTGAAGCTTTCTTT | CSARRKPEAFF
many | TRBD1 | TRBJ1-1 | TRBV7-2 | TGTGCCAGCAGCACGGGACAGTACACTGAAGCTTTCTTT | CASSTGQYTEAFF
. | TRBD2 | TRBJ2-5 | TRBV27 | TGTGCCAGCAGTTTACGGCGGGGGGGTCCGGAGACCCAGTACTTC | CASSLRRGGPETQYF
. | TRBD2 | TRBJ2-7 | TRBV20-1 | TGCAGTGCTAGAGTTTGGGGGGCGGGAGGTAGTTACGAGCAGTACTTC | CSARVWGAGGSYEQYF
few | TRBD2 | TRBJ2-7 | TRBV20-1 | TGCAGTGCTAGAGATGGTCTAGCGGGGCCCGAGCAGTACTTC | CSARDGLAGPEQYF
few | TRBD2 | TRBJ2-1 | TRBV7-9 | TGTGCCAGCGGGCGGGGGGGGAGACTAAGTGAGCAGTTCTTC | CASGRGGRLSEQFF
. | TRBD2 | TRBJ2-7 | TRBV7-2 | TGTGCCAGCAGCGCTCGGACTAGCGGGATCACCTACGAGCAGTACTTC | CASSARTSGITYEQYF
. | TRBD2 | TRBJ2-1 | TRBV6-1 | TGTGCCAGCACCAAGGGCGCGGGAGGGAGTTACAATGAGCAGTTCTTC | CASTKGAGGSYNEQFF
. | . | TRBJ2-1 | TRBV7-9 | TGTGCCAGCAGCTTAGTTTCCGGGTTCCATGAGCAGTTCTTC | CASSLVSGFHEQFF
many | . | TRBJ2-5 | TRBV5-6 | TGTGCCAGCAGCTCCCCTAGGATACAAGAGACCCAGTACTTC | CASSSPRIQETQYF
. | TRBD1 | TRBJ1-1 | TRBV9 | TGTGCCAGCAGCCCCTGGGACAGGGGATATGACACTGAAGCTTTCTTT | CASSPWDRGYDTEAFF
. | TRBD1 | TRBJ1-2 | TRBV6-1 | TGTGCCAGCAGTGATTTTGAGCGACAGGGAAGTAACTATGGCTACACCTTC | CASSDFERQGSNYGYTF